This is a list of T cell receptor beta chains from one sample in a study of T cells in Graves' hyperthyroidism and ophthalmopathy. Via MiXCR, TCRdb re-called the multiplex PCR reads, giving one row per CDR3 protein. The table records roughly 630,000 distinct CDR3 sequences, 15% to 17% of them present only once. Sequenced material: blood. These receptors came from a woman in her 30s with Graves' hyperthyroidism. Each CDR3 is given with its conserved first and last residue. The D gene is left open where the match is weak. The size field is filled for only some rows; it gives once, few, many or a size class.

clone size: few; CDR3 length: 17; D gene: TRBD2; V gene: TRBV30; J gene: TRBJ2-3; CDR3 protein: CAWSGATAAGSGDTQYF; CDR3 DNA: TGTGCCTGGAGTGGGGCTACTGCAGCGGGATCCGGAGATACGCAGTATTTT
clone size: .; CDR3 length: 19; D gene: TRBD1; V gene: TRBV5-5; J gene: TRBJ2-7; CDR3 protein: CASSSFSDRGQFESYEQYF; CDR3 DNA: TGTGCCAGCAGCTCATTTTCGGACAGGGGGCAGTTCGAGTCCTACGAGCAGTACTTC
clone size: many; CDR3 length: 15; D gene: .; V gene: TRBV29-1; J gene: TRBJ2-1; CDR3 protein: CSVRWGSAGYNEQFF; CDR3 DNA: TGCAGCGTGCGATGGGGTAGCGCAGGGTACAATGAGCAGTTCTTC
clone size: many; CDR3 length: 14; D gene: .; V gene: TRBV3-1; J gene: TRBJ2-3; CDR3 protein: CASSQDGAGDTQYF; CDR3 DNA: TGTGCCAGCAGCCAAGATGGCGCGGGAGATACGCAGTATTTT
clone size: few; CDR3 length: 15; D gene: .; V gene: TRBV7-2; J gene: TRBJ1-1; CDR3 protein: CASSPTTYVNTEAFF; CDR3 DNA: TGTGCCAGCAGCCCGACGACGTACGTGAACACTGAAGCTTTCTTT
clone size: many; CDR3 length: 18; D gene: TRBD2; V gene: TRBV5-1; J gene: TRBJ2-1; CDR3 protein: CASSLVGLAVSSYNEQFF; CDR3 DNA: TGCGCCAGCAGCTTGGTGGGACTAGCGGTAAGCTCCTACAATGAGCAGTTCTTC
clone size: .; CDR3 length: 17; D gene: .; V gene: TRBV4-1; J gene: TRBJ1-5; CDR3 protein: CASSHYPGRLTIRPQHF; CDR3 DNA: TGCGCCAGCAGCCATTATCCGGGACGCCTTACAATCAGGCCCCAGCATTTT
clone size: many; CDR3 length: 15; D gene: TRBD2; V gene: TRBV5-1; J gene: TRBJ2-1; CDR3 protein: CASSLVAGGPYEQFF; CDR3 DNA: TGCGCCAGCAGCTTGGTGGCGGGAGGGCCATATGAGCAGTTCTTC
clone size: .; CDR3 length: 16; D gene: TRBD2; V gene: TRBV20-1; J gene: TRBJ2-3; CDR3 protein: CSARDLSGRAQDTQYF; CDR3 DNA: TGCAGTGCTAGAGACTTGAGCGGGAGGGCCCAAGATACGCAGTATTTT
clone size: few; CDR3 length: 15; D gene: .; V gene: TRBV4-2; J gene: TRBJ2-5; CDR3 protein: CASSQDREGGETQYF; CDR3 DNA: TGTGCCAGCAGCCAAGACAGGGAAGGTGGAGAGACCCAGTACTTC
clone size: few; CDR3 length: 14; D gene: TRBD1; V gene: TRBV5-1; J gene: TRBJ1-1; CDR3 protein: CASSSGQGEVEAFF; CDR3 DNA: TGCGCCAGCAGTTCTGGACAGGGGGAAGTTGAAGCTTTCTTT
clone size: many; CDR3 length: 15; D gene: .; V gene: TRBV6-1; J gene: TRBJ1-1; CDR3 protein: CASSAGTRLNTEAFF; CDR3 DNA: TGTGCCAGCAGCGCCGGGACCCGCCTGAACACTGAAGCTTTCTTT
clone size: .; CDR3 length: 15; D gene: TRBD1; V gene: TRBV6-1; J gene: TRBJ1-3; CDR3 protein: CASSALTGAGNTIYF; CDR3 DNA: TGTGCCAGCAGTGCCTTAACAGGGGCAGGAAACACCATATATTTT
clone size: many; CDR3 length: 13; D gene: .; V gene: TRBV20-1; J gene: TRBJ2-2; CDR3 protein: CSASGRNTGELFF; CDR3 DNA: TGCAGTGCTAGCGGGAGGAACACCGGGGAGCTGTTTTTT
clone size: .; CDR3 length: 16; D gene: TRBD1; V gene: TRBV14; J gene: TRBJ2-7; CDR3 protein: CASSQRAGTGFYEQYF; CDR3 DNA: TGTGCCAGCAGCCAAAGGGCCGGGACAGGGTTCTACGAGCAGTACTTC
clone size: many; CDR3 length: 16; D gene: TRBD1; V gene: TRBV2; J gene: TRBJ2-2; CDR3 protein: CASKGTGNRVPGELFF; CDR3 DNA: TGTGCCAGCAAGGGGACAGGCAACAGGGTTCCCGGGGAGCTGTTTTTT
clone size: few; CDR3 length: 13; D gene: .; V gene: TRBV20-1; J gene: TRBJ1-5; CDR3 protein: CSARLGQNQPQHF; CDR3 DNA: TGCAGTGCCCGGCTTGGCCAAAATCAGCCCCAGCATTTT
clone size: many; CDR3 length: 15; D gene: .; V gene: TRBV18; J gene: TRBJ2-7; CDR3 protein: CASSPGASDNYEQYF; CDR3 DNA: TGTGCCAGCTCACCAGGGGCTAGCGACAACTACGAGCAGTACTTC
clone size: .; CDR3 length: 16; D gene: TRBD2; V gene: TRBV4-2; J gene: TRBJ2-1; CDR3 protein: CASSQDRAGVYNEQFF; CDR3 DNA: TGTGCCAGCAGCCAAGATCGAGCGGGGGTATACAATGAGCAGTTCTTC
clone size: many; CDR3 length: 15; D gene: TRBD2; V gene: TRBV27; J gene: TRBJ2-5; CDR3 protein: CASSLTSGPGETQYF; CDR3 DNA: TGTGCCAGCAGTCTGACTAGCGGACCAGGGGAGACCCAGTACTTC